What follows are 2 T cell receptor beta chains derived from one specimen sequenced in a study of neurological immune-mediated disorders. TCRdb redid the calling of the 5' RACE reads with MiXCR, one entry per CDR3 protein. The data show tens of thousands of distinct CDR3 sequences, about 13% seen once. Input material: PBMCs. These receptor sequences come from a woman between 55 and 75 years old with HTLV-1-associated myelopathy (HAM/TSP).

By sample fraction, this clonotype is medium-sized (0.01 to 0.1%). The chain recombines TRBV20-1 with TRBJ2-7; maybe TRBD2 (6 bases). Looked up from germline, CDR1 is DFQATT and CDR2 is SNEGSKA (reference sequence). The CDR3 is 13 residues long. The V gene lost 6 bases and the J gene lost 7 bases, with 19 bases spanning the gap. The CDR3 region has the DNA TGCAGTGCAAGACTAGGTGGTTTAAGGGAGCAGTACTTC. The encoded protein is CSARLGGLREQYF.

In this sample, this clonotype turned up many times. No conserved phenylalanine or tryptophan is present at the end of the CDR3, so a read error is the likely explanation. Because the CDR3's place on the DNA is in doubt, the DNA is left out and the CDR3 is given as listed by TCRdb. The rearrangement links TRBV3-1 to TRBJ2-3; TRBD1, the D gene given by the table, was not confirmed from the DNA. Germline CDR1 reads LGHDT; CDR2 reads YNNKEL (reference sequence). A total of 13 residues make up the CDR3, ends included. The CDR3 sequence is CASSLRQGNPIFR.